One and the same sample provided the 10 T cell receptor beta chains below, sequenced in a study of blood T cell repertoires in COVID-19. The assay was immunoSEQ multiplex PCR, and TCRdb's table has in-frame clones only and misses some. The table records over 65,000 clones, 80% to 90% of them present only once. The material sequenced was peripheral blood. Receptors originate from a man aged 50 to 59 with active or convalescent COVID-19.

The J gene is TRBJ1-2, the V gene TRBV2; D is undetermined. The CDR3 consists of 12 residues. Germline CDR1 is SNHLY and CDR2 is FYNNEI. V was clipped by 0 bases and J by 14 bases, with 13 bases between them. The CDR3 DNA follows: TGTGCCAGCAGTGAAGCTTCCCAGGCGCCAACCTTC. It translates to CASSEASQAPTF.

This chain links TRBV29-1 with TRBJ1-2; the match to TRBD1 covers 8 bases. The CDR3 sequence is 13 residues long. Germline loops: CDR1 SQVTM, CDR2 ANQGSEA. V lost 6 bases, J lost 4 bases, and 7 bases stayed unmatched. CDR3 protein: CSVRTGQGYGYTF. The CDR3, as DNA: TGCAGCGTCAGAACTGGACAGGGCTATGGCTACACCTTC.

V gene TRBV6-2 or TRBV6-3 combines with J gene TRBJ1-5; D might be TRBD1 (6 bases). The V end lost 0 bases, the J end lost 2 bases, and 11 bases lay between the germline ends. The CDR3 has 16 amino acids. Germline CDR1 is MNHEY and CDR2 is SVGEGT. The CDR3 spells CASSYSRGSGNQPQHF. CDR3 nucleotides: TGTGCCAGCAGTTACTCCAGGGGATCTGGCAATCAGCCCCAGCATTTT.

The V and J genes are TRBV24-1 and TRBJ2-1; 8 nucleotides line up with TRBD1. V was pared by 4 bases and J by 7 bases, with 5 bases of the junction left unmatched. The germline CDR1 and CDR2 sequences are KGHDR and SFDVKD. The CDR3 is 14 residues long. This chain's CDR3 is CATSDHYRGNEQFF. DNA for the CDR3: TGTGCCACCAGTGACCACTACAGGGGGAATGAGCAGTTCTTC.

The DNA for the CDR3 is TGTGCCAGCAGCGCAGAGGTGTGGACAGGGTCCTCTCACGAGCAGTACTTC. Its protein is CASSAEVWTGSSHEQYF. J is TRBJ2-7 and V is TRBV14, with TRBD1 matching 8 bases. J was trimmed by 5 bases and V by 5 bases; bases with no gene match: 17. This CDR3 has 17 residues. CDR1 is SGHDN, CDR2 FVKESK, per germline.

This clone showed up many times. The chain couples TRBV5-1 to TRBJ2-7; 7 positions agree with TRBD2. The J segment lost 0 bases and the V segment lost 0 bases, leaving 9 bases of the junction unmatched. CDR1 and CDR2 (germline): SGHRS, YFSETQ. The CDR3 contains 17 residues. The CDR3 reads CASSLEVLAGRSYEQYF. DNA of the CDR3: TGCGCCAGCAGCTTGGAGGTGTTAGCGGGCCGCTCCTACGAGCAGTACTTC.

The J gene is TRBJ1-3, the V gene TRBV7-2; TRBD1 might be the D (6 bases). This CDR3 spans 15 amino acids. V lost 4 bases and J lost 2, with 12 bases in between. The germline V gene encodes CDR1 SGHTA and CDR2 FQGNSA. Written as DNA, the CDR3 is TGTGCCAGCAGCTACAGGGTCAGTGCTGGAAACACCATATATTTT. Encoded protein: CASSYRVSAGNTIYF.

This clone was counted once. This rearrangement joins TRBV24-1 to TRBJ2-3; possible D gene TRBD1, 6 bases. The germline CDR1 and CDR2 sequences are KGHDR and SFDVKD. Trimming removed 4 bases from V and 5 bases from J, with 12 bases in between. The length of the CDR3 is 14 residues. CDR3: CATSDRGEGDTQYF. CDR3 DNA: TGTGCCACCAGTGACAGGGGAGAAGGAGATACGCAGTATTTT.

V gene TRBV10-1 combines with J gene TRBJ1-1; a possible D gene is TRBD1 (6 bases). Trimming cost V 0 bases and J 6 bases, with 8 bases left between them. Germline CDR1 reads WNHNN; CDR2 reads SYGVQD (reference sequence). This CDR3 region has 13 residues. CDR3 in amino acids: CASSESQGPEAFF. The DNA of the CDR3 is TGCGCCAGCAGTGAGTCACAGGGTCCTGAAGCTTTCTTT.

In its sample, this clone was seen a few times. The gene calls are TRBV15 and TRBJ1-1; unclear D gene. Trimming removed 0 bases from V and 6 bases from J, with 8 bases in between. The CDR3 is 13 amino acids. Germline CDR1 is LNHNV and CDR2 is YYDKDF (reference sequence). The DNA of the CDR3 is TGTGCCACCAGCAGAGATCTACCGGCTGAAGCTTTCTTT. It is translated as CATSRDLPAEAFF.